This entry lists 6 T cell receptor beta chains sequenced from one sample in a study of OX40 agonist ivuxolimab in advanced cancers. Generated by immunoSEQ multiplex PCR, the TCRdb table keeps only in-frame clones and is missing some. In the table there are roughly 140,000 clones, roughly 94% of which are singletons. This specimen was CD4+ or CD8+ T cells sorted from blood, taken in a trial of the OX40 agonist ivuxolimab. The receptors originated from an adult with an advanced solid tumor such as melanoma, head and neck, liver or kidney cancer.

The V call is TRBV4-3, the J call TRBJ2-7, with 11 bases aligning to TRBD2. V lost 0 bases, J lost 8 bases, and 9 bases stayed unmatched. The length of the CDR3 is 16 residues. Germline V gene data show CDR1 as LGHNA and CDR2 as YSLEER. The CDR3 protein is CASSQDLGLAGGQQYF. The CDR3 bases are TGCGCCAGCAGCCAAGATTTAGGGCTAGCGGGGGGTCAGCAGTACTTC.

The sample holds one count of this clone. The V and J genes are TRBV6-5 and TRBJ2-7; D is perhaps TRBD2 (5 bases). CDR3 length: 15 amino acids. Deletions cut 6 bases from V and 0 bases from J, with 15 bases between. Germline lookup yields CDR1 MNHEY and CDR2 SVGAGI. The CDR3 region is CASSPPGSSSYEQYF. In DNA form, the CDR3 reads TGTGCCAGCAGCCCCCCGGGGTCTAGCTCCTACGAGCAGTACTTC.

V and J are TRBV6-5 and TRBJ1-2, with D possibly being TRBD1 (5 bases). The CDR3 is 13 residues long. Germline CDR1 and CDR2: MNHEY and SVGAGI. V gave up 7 bases and J gave up 4 bases, with 13 bases separating them. The CDR3 sequence is CASNLDSSYGYTF. The CDR3 nucleotides are TGTGCCAGCAACCTAGACAGTAGCTATGGCTACACCTTC.

The chain links TRBV11-1 to TRBJ2-7; D gene uncertain. The V and J ends lost 3 bases and 2 bases respectively, with 11 bases between them. CDR1 and CDR2 (germline): SGHAT, FQDESV (reference sequence). The length of the CDR3 is 14 residues. The CDR3 DNA sequence: TGTGCCAGCAGCTTGCTTCGAAGGGCCTACGAGCAGTACTTC. This codes for CASSLLRRAYEQYF.

This clone was picked up one time. The chain uses TRBV28 and TRBJ1-2; the D is unclear. CDR3 length equals 15 residues. V was shortened by 2 bases and J by 2 bases, with 12 bases between the two germline ends. Germline-derived CDR1 and CDR2 are MDHEN and SYDVKM. CDR3 bases: TGTGCCAGCAGTTTAGCCCGGACGGCGAACTATGGCTACACCTTC. This sequence encodes CASSLARTANYGYTF.

The rearrangement uses TRBV5-8 and TRBJ1-1, with TRBD1 identical over 9 bases. The germline gives CDR1 SGHTS, CDR2 YDEGEE. The ends lost 4 bases at V and 8 bases at J; junction bases unmatched: 15. The CDR3 loop spans 16 amino acids. The CDR3 nucleotides are TGTGCCAGCAGCCCTCCGGGACAGGGCCACCGGTGGGAAGCTTTCTTT. Its translation: CASSPPGQGHRWEAFF. Full variable domain (rest looked up from reference TRBV5-8 and TRBJ1-1): EAGVTQSPTHLIKTRGQQATLRCSPISGHTSVYWYQQALGLGLQFLLWYDEGEERNRGNFPPRFSGRQFPNYSSELNVNALELEDSALYLCASSPPGQGHRWEAFFGQGTRLTVV.